This T cell receptor beta chain stems from a study of T-cell memory formation after mild COVID-19. The overall study: Clusters of TCRs were largely donor specific.

TCRdb reanalysed the 5' RACE reads using MiXCR and keeps one entry per CDR3 protein. Here the sample spans some 490,000 distinct CDR3 sequences, 15% to 20% being singletons. This receptor was taken from an adult woman who had mild COVID-19 (a few samples of this study predate the infection). Cell type and time point are not known. Sequenced input: PBMCs or a T cell subset sorted from them (not recorded which).

The CDR3 reads CVTAQGARADTQYF. CDR3 nucleotides: TGTGTCACGGCCCAGGGGGCGCGGGCAGATACGCAGTATTTT. V usage is TRBV27 and J usage is TRBJ2-3; TRBD1 matches at 8 bases. Germline-derived CDR1 and CDR2 are MNHEY and SMNVEV (reference sequence). The CDR3 contains 14 residues.